The TCR beta chain under discussion was sequenced for a study of graft-versus-host responses after intestinal transplantation. About the study: Multivisceral, liver-intestinal, or isolated intestinal transplants were received by the recipients. Recipients were all induced with anti-thymocyte globulin, then given tacrolimus and steroids for approximately 3 years. General study results and limits: High graft-versus-host to host-versus-graft clonal ratios were found in allografts of patients who had graft-donor T cell macrochimerism. Recipient bone marrow held GvH clones, some seen earlier in ileum or blood.

Sequenced by immunoSEQ multiplex PCR; TCRdb stores in-frame clones only, minus some. The sample consists of over 75,000 clones, roughly 91% of them appearing once. As regards this clone: Its antigen is still unknown.

This CDR3 region has 12 residues. Germline V lookup: CDR1 SNHLY, CDR2 FYNNEI. Trimming took 6 bases from V and 1 from J, leaving 6 bases between them. This chain links TRBV2 with TRBJ1-1; tentatively, D is TRBD1 (6 bases). The TCR was taken from a human donor who received an intestinal transplant. Sequenced here: unstimulated CD4+ T cells sorted from spleen or lymph node cells, sampled before intestinal transplant. CDR3 region: CASRDRNTEAFF. CDR3 nucleotide sequence: TGTGCCAGCAGGGACAGGAACACTGAAGCTTTCTTT.